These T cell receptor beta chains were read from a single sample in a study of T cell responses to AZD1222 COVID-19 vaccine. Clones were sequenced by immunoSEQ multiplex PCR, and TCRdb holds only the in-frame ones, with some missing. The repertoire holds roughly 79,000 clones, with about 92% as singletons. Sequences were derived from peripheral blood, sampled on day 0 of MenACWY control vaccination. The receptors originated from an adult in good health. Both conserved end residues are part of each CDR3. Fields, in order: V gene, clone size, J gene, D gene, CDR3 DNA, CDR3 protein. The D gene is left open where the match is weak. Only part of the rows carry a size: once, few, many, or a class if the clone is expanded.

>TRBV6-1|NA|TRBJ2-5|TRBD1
TGTGCCAGCAGTGAAGGACAGGGGGAAGTAGAGACCCAGTACTTC
CASSEGQGEVETQYF
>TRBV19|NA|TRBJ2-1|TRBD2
TGTGCCAGTAGTATATCTAGCGGGAGTGGGAATGAGCAGTTCTTC
CASSISSGSGNEQFF
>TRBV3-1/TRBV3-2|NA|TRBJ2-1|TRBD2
TGTGCCAGCAGCCTTAGCGGGAGTATGGATGAGCAGTTCTTC
CASSLSGSMDEQFF
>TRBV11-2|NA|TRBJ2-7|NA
TGTGCCAGCAGCCCAGCTGGGGCATCCGAGCAGTACTTC
CASSPAGASEQYF
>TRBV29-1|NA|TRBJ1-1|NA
TGCAGCGTTGACCTACGAACTGAAGCTTTCTTT
CSVDLRTEAFF
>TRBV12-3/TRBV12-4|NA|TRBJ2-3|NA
TGTGCCAGCAGTTTTTTGGATACGCAGTATTTT
CASSFLDTQYF
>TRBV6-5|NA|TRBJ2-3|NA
TGTGCCAGCAGGGGAATCACAGATACGCAGTATTTT
CASRGITDTQYF
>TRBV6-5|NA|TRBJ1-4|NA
TGTGCCAGCAGTTCCCGTATAGGGGGGCTTGGGGAAAAACTGTTTTTT
CASSSRIGGLGEKLFF
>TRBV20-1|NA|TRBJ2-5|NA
TGCAGTGCTAATGACCCGACGGGCGGGTTGGCGCAAGAGACCCAGTACTTC
CSANDPTGGLAQETQYF
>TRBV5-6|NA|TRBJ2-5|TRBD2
TGTGCCAGCAGCTGGGTTAGCGGGAGGGCCTATCAAGAGACCCAGTACTTC
CASSWVSGRAYQETQYF
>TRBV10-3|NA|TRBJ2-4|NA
TGTGCCATCAGTGAGTCGGGGATAGGGACCAAAAACATTCAGTACTTC
CAISESGIGTKNIQYF
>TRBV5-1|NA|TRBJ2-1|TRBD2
TGCGCCAGCAGCTTGGAGGTGGGAGGGAATGAGCAGTTCTTC
CASSLEVGGNEQFF
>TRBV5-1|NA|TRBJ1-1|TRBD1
TGCGCCAGCAGCTCGCGACAGGGGAACACTGAAGCTTTCTTT
CASSSRQGNTEAFF
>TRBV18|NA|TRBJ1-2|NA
TGTGCCAGCTCACCAACGGAGTATGACTATGGCTACACCTTC
CASSPTEYDYGYTF
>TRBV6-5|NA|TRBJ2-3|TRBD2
TGTGCCAGCAAACTAGCGGGAGGGCCCTCAGATACGCAGTATTTT
CASKLAGGPSDTQYF
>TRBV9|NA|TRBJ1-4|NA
TGTGCCAGCAGCTCGGGGCAGGGTCGTGAAAAACTGTTTTTT
CASSSGQGREKLFF
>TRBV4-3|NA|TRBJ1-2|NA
TGCGCCAGCAGCCAAGATAAGGCGGGTGGCTACACCTTC
CASSQDKAGGYTF
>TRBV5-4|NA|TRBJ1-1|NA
TGTGCCAGCAGCCCAAAGGCAGACGGCGGTGAAGCTTTCTTT
CASSPKADGGEAFF
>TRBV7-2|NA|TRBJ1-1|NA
TGTGCCAGCAGCCCCCATTCCGGGGGACCTGAAGCTTTCTTT
CASSPHSGGPEAFF
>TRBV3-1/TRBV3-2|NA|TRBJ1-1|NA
TGTGCCAGCAGCCCCGGACAGATGAACACTGAAGCTTTCTTT
CASSPGQMNTEAFF
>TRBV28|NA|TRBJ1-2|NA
TGTGCCAGCAGTTTATCCGCGGGGGTCTATGGCTACACCTTC
CASSLSAGVYGYTF
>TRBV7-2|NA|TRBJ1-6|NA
TGTGCCAGCAGCTCAGGGCAGGGAAGCTCCTATAATTCACCCCTCCACTTT
CASSSGQGSSYNSPLHF
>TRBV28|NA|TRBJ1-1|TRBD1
TGTGCCAGCAGTTTACCCGGGACAGTTGAAGCTTTCTTT
CASSLPGTVEAFF
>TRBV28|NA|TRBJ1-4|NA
TGTGCCAGCAGTTCCCTCGGGACGGCCAATGAAAAACTGTTTTTT
CASSSLGTANEKLFF
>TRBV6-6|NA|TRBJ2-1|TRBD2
TGTGCCAGCAGTTACTTAGCGGGGGACAGCCAGTTCTTC
CASSYLAGDSQFF
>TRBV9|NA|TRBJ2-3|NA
TGTGCCAGCGGCACTGGAGGAACGGCCACAGATACGCAGTATTTT
CASGTGGTATDTQYF
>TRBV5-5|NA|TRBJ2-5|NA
TGTGCCAGCAGCCCGGACCCTCCGGCAGGAGAGACCCAGTACTTC
CASSPDPPAGETQYF
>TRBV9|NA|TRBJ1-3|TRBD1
TGTGCCAGCAGCGTAGCTGGACAGGGTCTGGACACCATATATTTT
CASSVAGQGLDTIYF
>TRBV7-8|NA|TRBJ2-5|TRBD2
TGTGCCAGCAGCTTAGCGCGGGCTAGCGGTAAAGAGACCCAGTACTTC
CASSLARASGKETQYF
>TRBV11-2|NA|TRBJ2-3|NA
TGTGCCAGCAGCCTCGGGACCTCCTGGGATGTGGATACGCAGTATTTT
CASSLGTSWDVDTQYF
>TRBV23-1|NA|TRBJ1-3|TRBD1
TGCGCCAGCAGTCAATCGGACAGGGGTGATGGAAACACCATATATTTT
CASSQSDRGDGNTIYF
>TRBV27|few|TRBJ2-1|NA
TGTGCCAGCAGGAACTACCCGGCTTCCTACAATGAGCAGTTCTTC
CASRNYPASYNEQFF
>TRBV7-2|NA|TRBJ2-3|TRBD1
TGTGCCAGCAGCTGCGGTGGAAATAAGGACAGGGTGGCCTATACGCAGTATTTT
CASSCGGNKDRVAYTQYF
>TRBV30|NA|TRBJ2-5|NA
TGTGCCTGGAGGAGGGGAAGGAAGACCCAGTACTTC
CAWRRGRKTQYF
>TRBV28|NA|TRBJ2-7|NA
TGTGCCAGCCTTGGGGGGGGGCGAGAAGAGCAGTACTTC
CASLGGGREEQYF
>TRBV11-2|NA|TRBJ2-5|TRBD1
TGTGCCAGCAGCGTGGGACAGGGAATACAAGAGACCCAGTACTTC
CASSVGQGIQETQYF
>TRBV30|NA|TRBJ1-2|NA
TGTGCCTGGAGGGCGAGATCGAACTATGGCTACACCTTC
CAWRARSNYGYTF
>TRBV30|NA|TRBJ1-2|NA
TGTGCCTGGAGGACGGGGGCGGGTACTGGCTACACCTTC
CAWRTGAGTGYTF
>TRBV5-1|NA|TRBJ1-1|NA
TGCGCCAGCAGCTTACCCATAGGGACTGAAGCTTTCTTT
CASSLPIGTEAFF
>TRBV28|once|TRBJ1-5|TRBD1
TGTGCCAGCAGCCTGACAGGGAGGCAGCCCCAGCATTTT
CASSLTGRQPQHF
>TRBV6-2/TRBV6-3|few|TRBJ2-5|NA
TGTGCCAGCAGTTACGTGGGGGAGACCCAGTACTTC
CASSYVGETQYF
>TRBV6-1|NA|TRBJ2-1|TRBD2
TGTGCCAGCAGTGAACCCGTACTAGCGGGAGTATCCAATGAGCAGTTCTTC
CASSEPVLAGVSNEQFF
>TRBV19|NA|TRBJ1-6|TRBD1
TGTGCCAGTAGTATACCCCGGACAGGGGTAAATTCACCCCTCCACTTT
CASSIPRTGVNSPLHF
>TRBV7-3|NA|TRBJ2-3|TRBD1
TGTGCCAGCAGCGCCAGGGGGCTGAGGGCAGATACGCAGTATTTT
CASSARGLRADTQYF
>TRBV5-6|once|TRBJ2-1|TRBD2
TGTGCCAGCAGCGAACGGTTGGTAGCGGGAGGGTACAATGAGCAGTTCTTC
CASSERLVAGGYNEQFF
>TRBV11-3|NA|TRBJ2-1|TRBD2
TGTGCCAGCAGCTTAGGGACTAGCGCTTACAATGAGCAGTTCTTC
CASSLGTSAYNEQFF
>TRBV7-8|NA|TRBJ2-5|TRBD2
TGTGCCAGCAGCTTGAGTTGGACTAGCGGCGAGGCCCAGTACTTC
CASSLSWTSGEAQYF
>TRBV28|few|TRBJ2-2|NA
TGTGCCAGCAGTTTTTGGAGGAACGGCCCGACGGAGCTGTTTTTT
CASSFWRNGPTELFF
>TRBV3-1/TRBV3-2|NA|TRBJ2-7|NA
TGTGCCAGCAGCCAAGAATCTAGGAGGAGCCCGCACTACGAGCAGTACTTC
CASSQESRRSPHYEQYF
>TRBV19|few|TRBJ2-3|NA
TGTGCCAGTAGTATCCGAAAGAACTTAGTGGATACGCAGTATTTT
CASSIRKNLVDTQYF
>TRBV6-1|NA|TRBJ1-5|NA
TGTGCCAGCAGTGAAACGGCGAATCAGCCCCAGCATTTT
CASSETANQPQHF
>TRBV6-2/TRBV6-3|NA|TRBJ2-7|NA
TGTGCCAGCAGTGCCCACAATAGGTGGGAGCAGTACTTC
CASSAHNRWEQYF
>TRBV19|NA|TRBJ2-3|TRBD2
TGTGCCATAGGACCGGGACTACAACCCACAGATACGCAGTATTTT
CAIGPGLQPTDTQYF
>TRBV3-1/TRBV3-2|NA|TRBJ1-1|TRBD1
TGTGCCAGCAGCCTTACCGGGACAGGGAACACTGAAGCTTTCTTT
CASSLTGTGNTEAFF
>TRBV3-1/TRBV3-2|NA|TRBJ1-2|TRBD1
TGTGCCAGCAGCCAAACCGGGACAGGGGCTCTTGGCTACACCTTC
CASSQTGTGALGYTF